This TCR beta chain derives from a study of T-cell memory formation after mild COVID-19. Study-wide context: TCR clusters were mostly donor specific. Broader study findings: Pre-infection memory showed some responding clones, and this suggested that cross-reactive memory joined. Confirmation was lacking for SARS-CoV-2 specificity of second-wave clones that peaked on day 37. CD4+ bias marked clones expanding day 15 to 37, unlike balanced contracting clones.

Comments on this clonotype: Its antigen is currently unknown.

One entry per CDR3 protein results from TCRdb running MiXCR on the 5' RACE reads. The repertoire holds approximately 400,000 distinct CDR3 sequences, with approximately 19% as singletons. Per the germline V gene, CDR1 is MGHDK and CDR2 is SYGVNS. V gave up 5 bases and J gave up 4 bases; unmatched junction bases: 9. The CDR3 spans 16 residues. The gene calls are TRBV25-1 and TRBJ1-4; 8 bases align to TRBD1. This TCR derives from a man between 18 and 35 years old who had mild COVID-19 (a few samples of this study predate the infection). Cell type and time point are not known. Sequenced material: PBMCs or a T cell subset sorted from them (not recorded which). In DNA, the CDR3 is TGTGCCAGCAGTACCCGGGACAGGCTACTTAATGAAAAACTGTTTTTT. Protein sequence: CASSTRDRLLNEKLFF.